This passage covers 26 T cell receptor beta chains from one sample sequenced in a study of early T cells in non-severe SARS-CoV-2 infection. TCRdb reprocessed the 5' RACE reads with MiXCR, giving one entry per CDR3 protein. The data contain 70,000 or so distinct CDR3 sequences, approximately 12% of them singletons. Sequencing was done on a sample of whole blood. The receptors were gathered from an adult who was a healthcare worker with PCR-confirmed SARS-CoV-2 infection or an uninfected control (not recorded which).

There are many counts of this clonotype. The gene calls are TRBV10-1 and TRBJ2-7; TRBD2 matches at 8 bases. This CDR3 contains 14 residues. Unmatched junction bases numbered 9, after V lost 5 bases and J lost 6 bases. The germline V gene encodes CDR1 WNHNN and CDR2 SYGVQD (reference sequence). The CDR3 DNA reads TGCGCCAGCAGTCCGGGACTAGAATCTTCCGAGCAGTACTTC. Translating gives CASSPGLESSEQYF.

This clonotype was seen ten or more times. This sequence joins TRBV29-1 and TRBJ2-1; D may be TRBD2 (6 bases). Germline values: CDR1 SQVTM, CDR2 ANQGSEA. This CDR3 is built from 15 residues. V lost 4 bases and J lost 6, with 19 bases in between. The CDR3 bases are TGCAGCGTTGTAATCTTTTCCGGGGGTGTCAATGAGCAGTTCTTC. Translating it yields CSVVIFSGGVNEQFF.

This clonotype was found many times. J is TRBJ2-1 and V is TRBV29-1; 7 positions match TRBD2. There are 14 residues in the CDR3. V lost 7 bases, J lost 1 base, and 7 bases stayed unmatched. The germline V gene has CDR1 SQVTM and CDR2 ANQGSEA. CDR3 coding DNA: TGCAGCGCTGGGGGGGGGAGATCCTACAATGAGCAGTTCTTC. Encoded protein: CSAGGGRSYNEQFF.

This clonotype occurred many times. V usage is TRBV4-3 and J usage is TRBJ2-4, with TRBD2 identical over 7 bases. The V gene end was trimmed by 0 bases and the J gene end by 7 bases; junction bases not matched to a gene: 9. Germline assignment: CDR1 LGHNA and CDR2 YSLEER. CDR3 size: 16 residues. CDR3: CASSQDLFGRANIQYF. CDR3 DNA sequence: TGCGCCAGCAGCCAAGATTTATTTGGGAGGGCCAACATTCAGTACTTC.

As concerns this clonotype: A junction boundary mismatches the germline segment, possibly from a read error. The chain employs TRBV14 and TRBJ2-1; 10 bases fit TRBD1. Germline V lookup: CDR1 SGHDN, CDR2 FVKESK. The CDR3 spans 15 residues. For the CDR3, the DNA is TGTGCCAGCTGCCAGAGACGGGACAGGGGCCTTGAGCAGTTCTTC. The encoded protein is CASCQRRDRGLEQFF. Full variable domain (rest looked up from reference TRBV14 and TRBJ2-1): EAGVTQFPSHSVIEKGQTVTLRCDPISGHDNLYWYRRVMGKEIKFLLHFVKESKQDESGMPNNRFLAERTGGTYSTLKVQPAELEDSGVYFCASCQRRDRGLEQFFGPGTRLTVL.

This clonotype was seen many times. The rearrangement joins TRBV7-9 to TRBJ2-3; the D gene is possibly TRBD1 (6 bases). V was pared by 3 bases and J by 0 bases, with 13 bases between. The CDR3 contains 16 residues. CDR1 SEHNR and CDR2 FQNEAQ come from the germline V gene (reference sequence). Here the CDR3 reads CASSFSGTTSTDTQYF. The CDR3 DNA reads TGTGCCAGCAGCTTTTCCGGGACAACTAGCACAGATACGCAGTATTTT.

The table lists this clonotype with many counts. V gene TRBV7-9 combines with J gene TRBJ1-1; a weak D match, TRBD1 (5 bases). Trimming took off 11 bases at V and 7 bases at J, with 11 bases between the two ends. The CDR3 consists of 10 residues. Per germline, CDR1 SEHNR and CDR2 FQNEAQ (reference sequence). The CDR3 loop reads CAVGTVEAFF. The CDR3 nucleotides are TGTGCCGTGGGGACGGTTGAAGCTTTCTTT.

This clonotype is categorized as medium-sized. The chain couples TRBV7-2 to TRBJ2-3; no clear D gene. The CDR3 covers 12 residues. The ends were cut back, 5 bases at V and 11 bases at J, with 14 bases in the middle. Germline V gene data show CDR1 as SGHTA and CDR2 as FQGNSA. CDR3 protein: CASSTTGSRQYF. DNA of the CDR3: TGTGCCAGCAGCACGACCGGGTCCCGGCAGTATTTT.

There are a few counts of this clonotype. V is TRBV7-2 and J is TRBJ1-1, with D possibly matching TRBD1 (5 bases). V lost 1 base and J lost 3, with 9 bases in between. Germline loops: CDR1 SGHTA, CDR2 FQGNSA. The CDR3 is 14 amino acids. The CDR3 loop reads CASSLERRDTEAFF. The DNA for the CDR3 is TGTGCCAGCAGCTTAGAGCGCAGGGACACTGAAGCTTTCTTT.

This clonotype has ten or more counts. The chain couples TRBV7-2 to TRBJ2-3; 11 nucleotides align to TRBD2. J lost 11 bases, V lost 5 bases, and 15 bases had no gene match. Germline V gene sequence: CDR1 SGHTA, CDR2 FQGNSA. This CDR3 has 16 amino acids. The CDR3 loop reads CASSPQKTLAGEGQYF. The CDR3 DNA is TGTGCCAGCAGCCCTCAAAAGACACTAGCGGGGGAGGGGCAGTATTTT. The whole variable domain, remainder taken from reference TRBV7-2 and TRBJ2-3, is GAGVSQSPSNKVTEKGKDVELRCDPISGHTALYWYRQSLGQGLEFLIYFQGNSAPDKSGLPSDRFSAERTGGSVSTLTIQRTQQEDSAVYLCASSPQKTLAGEGQYFGPGTRLTVL.

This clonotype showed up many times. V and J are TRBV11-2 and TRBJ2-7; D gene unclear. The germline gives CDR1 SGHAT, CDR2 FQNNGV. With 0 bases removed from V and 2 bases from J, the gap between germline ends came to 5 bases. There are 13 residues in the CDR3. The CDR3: CASSLEGTYEQYF. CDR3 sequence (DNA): TGTGCCAGCAGCTTAGAAGGAACCTACGAGCAGTACTTC. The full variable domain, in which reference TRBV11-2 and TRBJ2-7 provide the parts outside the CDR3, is EAGVAQSPRYKIIEKRQSVAFWCNPISGHATLYWYQQILGQGPKLLIQFQNNGVVDDSQLPKDRFSAERLKGVDSTLKIQPAKLEDSAVYLCASSLEGTYEQYFGPGTRLTVT.

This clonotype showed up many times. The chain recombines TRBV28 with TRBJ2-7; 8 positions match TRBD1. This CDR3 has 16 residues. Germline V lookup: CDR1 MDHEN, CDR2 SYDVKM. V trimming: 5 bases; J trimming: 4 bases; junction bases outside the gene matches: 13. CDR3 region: CASSNLPGQASYEQYF. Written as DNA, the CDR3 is TGTGCCAGCAGTAACTTACCGGGACAGGCTTCGTACGAGCAGTACTTC.

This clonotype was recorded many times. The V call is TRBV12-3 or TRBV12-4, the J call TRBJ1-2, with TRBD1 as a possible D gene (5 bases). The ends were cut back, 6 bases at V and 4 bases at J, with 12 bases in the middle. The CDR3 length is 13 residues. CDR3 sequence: CASSPGLGYGYTF. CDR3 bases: TGTGCCAGCAGCCCGGGACTAGGCTATGGCTACACCTTC.

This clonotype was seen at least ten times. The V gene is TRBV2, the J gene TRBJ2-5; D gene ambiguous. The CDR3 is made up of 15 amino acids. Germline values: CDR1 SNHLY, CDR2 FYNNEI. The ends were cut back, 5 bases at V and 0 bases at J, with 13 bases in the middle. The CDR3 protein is CASSSSRAYQETQYF. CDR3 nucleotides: TGTGCCAGCAGTTCATCACGGGCCTACCAAGAGACCCAGTACTTC.

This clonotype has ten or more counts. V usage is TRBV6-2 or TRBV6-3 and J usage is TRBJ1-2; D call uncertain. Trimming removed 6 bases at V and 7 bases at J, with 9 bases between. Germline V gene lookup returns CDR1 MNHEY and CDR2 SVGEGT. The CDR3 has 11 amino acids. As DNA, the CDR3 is TGTGCCAGCAGCCAGCAACGTGGCTACACCTTC. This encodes CASSQQRGYTF.

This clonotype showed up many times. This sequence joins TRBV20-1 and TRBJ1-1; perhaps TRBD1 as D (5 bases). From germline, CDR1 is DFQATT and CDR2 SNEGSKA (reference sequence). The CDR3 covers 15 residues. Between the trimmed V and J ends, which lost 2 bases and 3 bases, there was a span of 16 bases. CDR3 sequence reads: CSARPIGRGDTEAFF. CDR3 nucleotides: TGCAGTGCTAGACCAATCGGGAGAGGGGACACTGAAGCTTTCTTT.

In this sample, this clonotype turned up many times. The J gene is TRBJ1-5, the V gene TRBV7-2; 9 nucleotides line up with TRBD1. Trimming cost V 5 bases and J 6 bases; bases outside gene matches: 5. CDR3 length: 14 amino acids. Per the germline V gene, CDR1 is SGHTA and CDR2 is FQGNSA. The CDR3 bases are TGTGCCAGCAGCGAGGACAGGGGAGGTCAGCCCCAGCATTTT. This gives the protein CASSEDRGGQPQHF.

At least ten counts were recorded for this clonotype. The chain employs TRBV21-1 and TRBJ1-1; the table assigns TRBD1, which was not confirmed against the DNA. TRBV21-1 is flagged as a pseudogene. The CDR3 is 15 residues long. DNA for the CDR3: TGTGCCAGCAGCAAGGACAGACAGGGTTTCACTGAAGCTTTCTTT. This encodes CASSKDRQGFTEAFF.

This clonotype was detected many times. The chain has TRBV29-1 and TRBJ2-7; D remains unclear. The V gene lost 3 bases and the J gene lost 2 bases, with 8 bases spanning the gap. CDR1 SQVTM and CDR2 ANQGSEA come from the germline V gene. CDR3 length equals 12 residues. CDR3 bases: TGCAGCGTTGAGGGCAGCCCCTACGAGCAGTACTTC. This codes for CSVEGSPYEQYF.

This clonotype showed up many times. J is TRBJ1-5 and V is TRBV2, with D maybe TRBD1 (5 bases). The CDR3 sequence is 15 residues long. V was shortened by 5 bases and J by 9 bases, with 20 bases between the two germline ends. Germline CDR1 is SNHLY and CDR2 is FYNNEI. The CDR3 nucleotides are TGTGCCAGCAGTACCGGGACCCCACAATTTTGGCCCCAGCATTTT. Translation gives CASSTGTPQFWPQHF.

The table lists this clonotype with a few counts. The CDR3 sequence: CASRGRQKNTEAFF. The CDR3 nucleotides read TGTGCCAGCAGGGGCCGACAGAAGAACACTGAAGCTTTCTTT. The V call is TRBV12-3 or TRBV12-4, the J call TRBJ1-1; maybe TRBD1 (5 bases). The V and J ends lost 6 bases and 1 base respectively, with 12 bases between them. The CDR3 is made up of 14 amino acids.

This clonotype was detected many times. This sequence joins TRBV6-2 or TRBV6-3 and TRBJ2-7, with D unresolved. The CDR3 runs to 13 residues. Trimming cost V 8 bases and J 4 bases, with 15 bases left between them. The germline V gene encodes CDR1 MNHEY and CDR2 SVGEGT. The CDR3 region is CASRLADRYEQYF. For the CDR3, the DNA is TGTGCCAGCCGTCTGGCGGATCGGTACGAGCAGTACTTC.

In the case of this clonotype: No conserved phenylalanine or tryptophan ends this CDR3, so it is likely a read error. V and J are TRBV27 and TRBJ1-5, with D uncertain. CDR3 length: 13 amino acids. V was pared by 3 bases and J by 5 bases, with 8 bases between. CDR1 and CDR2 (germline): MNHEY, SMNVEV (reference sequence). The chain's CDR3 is CASSFTVDQPQHL. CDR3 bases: TGTGCCAGCAGTTTCACCGTGGATCAGCCCCAGCATCTT.

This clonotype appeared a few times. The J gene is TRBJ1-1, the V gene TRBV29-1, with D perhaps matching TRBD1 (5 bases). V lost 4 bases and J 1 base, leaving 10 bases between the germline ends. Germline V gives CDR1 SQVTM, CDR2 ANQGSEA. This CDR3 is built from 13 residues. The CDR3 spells CSVAGTANTEAFF. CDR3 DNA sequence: TGCAGCGTTGCCGGGACGGCGAACACTGAAGCTTTCTTT.

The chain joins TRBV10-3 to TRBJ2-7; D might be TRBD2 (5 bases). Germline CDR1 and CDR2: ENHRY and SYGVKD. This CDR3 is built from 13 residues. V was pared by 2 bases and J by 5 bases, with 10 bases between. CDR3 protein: CAISERGQDEQYF. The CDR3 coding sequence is TGTGCCATCAGTGAGAGAGGGCAGGACGAGCAGTACTTC.

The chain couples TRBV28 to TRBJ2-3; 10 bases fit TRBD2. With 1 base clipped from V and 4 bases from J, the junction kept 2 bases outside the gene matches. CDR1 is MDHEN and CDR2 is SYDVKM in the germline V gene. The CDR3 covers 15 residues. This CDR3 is CASSLLAGGADTQYF. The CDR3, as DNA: TGTGCCAGCAGTTTATTAGCGGGAGGCGCAGATACGCAGTATTTT.